This TCR beta chain was profiled in a study of T cell responses to AZD1222 COVID-19 vaccine. Study-wide points: Baseline testing showed seropositivity in only six or seven AZD1222 recipients. Regions 160-218 and 743-854 held dominance among vaccine-associated CD4 TCRs, which spanned spike. Spike-specific TCR depth and breadth grew after two AZD1222 doses. Most donors were white British, females outnumbered males, and clonal diversity was possibly underestimated.

For this clone: Its antigen is still unknown.

This CDR3 contains 15 residues. Germline CDR1 KGHSH, CDR2 LQKENI. With 5 bases removed from V and 4 bases from J, the gap between germline ends came to 18 bases. Generated by immunoSEQ multiplex PCR, the TCRdb table keeps only in-frame clones and is missing some. The repertoire has 86,000 or so clones, about 89% of them found once; the top ten carry 4.5% to 5.5%. The rearrangement uses TRBV18 and TRBJ2-7, with D perhaps matching TRBD1 or TRBD2 (6 bases each). The TCR comes from an adult in good health. The material was peripheral blood, obtained on day 0 of MenACWY control vaccination. The CDR3 protein is CASSDPSGAGYEQYF. The CDR3, as DNA: TGTGCCAGCTCAGACCCTTCGGGGGCAGGGTACGAGCAGTACTTC.